The TCR beta chain described here comes from a study of beta chain features in type 1 diabetes. Trimming removed 11 bases at V and 4 bases at J, with 17 bases between. The germline V gene has CDR1 SNHLY and CDR2 FYNNEI. The CDR3 consists of 14 residues. Sequenced material consisted of expressed TCRB transcripts (all of the isolated RNA was reverse transcribed). Sequenced by immunoSEQ multiplex PCR; TCRdb stores in-frame clones only, minus some. The sample has 150,000 to 190,000 clones, approximately 12% seen once. Only a few counts were recorded for this clone. What was sequenced was central memory CD4+ T cells from blood. V and J are TRBV2 and TRBJ2-2; D unresolved. The receptor was derived from a man between 18 and 29 years old in good health. As DNA, the CDR3 is TGTGCCGGTTCTGGAACCCGAGGCACCGGGGAGCTGTTTTTT. Translation: CAGSGTRGTGELFF.